This TCR beta chain is drawn from a study of blood T cell repertoires in COVID-19. With 0 bases removed from V and 6 bases from J, the gap between germline ends came to 15 bases. The length of the CDR3 is 15 residues. Looked up from germline, CDR1 is SGHRS and CDR2 is YFSETQ. The table came from immunoSEQ multiplex PCR; TCRdb's copy has only in-frame clones and leaves some out. Of 12,000 or so clones detected, less than 80% appear once; the ten largest clones hold approximately 6%. Sequencing used peripheral blood. The chain uses TRBV5-1 and TRBJ1-2, with a tentative D call TRBD1 (5 bases). This sequence originates from a man between 60 and 75 years old with COVID-19, enrolled during active disease. The CDR3 DNA reads as TGCGCCAGCAGCTTGGGCCTCAGGCCCAGGGATGGCTACACCTTC. Protein sequence: CASSLGLRPRDGYTF.